These 18 T cell receptor beta chains came from one sample sequenced in a study of blood T cell repertoires in COVID-19. TCRdb keeps only in-frame clones here, not all; method: immunoSEQ multiplex PCR. The sample contains about 150,000 clones, about 80% of which appear only once. The sample consisted of PBMCs or T cells enriched from blood (not recorded which). These receptors came from a man aged 45-65 years who had recovered from COVID-19.

The chain employs TRBV7-3 and TRBJ1-6; no clear D. Germline values: CDR1 SGHTA, CDR2 FQGTGA. The CDR3 consists of 13 residues. V lost 0 bases, J lost 9 bases, and 6 bases lay in between. CDR3 residues: CASSLTGSSPLHF. In DNA form, the CDR3 reads TGTGCCAGCAGCTTAACAGGGAGTTCACCCCTCCACTTT.

The gene calls are TRBV23-1 and TRBJ1-1; 10 nucleotides match TRBD1. TRBV23-1 is assigned to the ORF class and has an uncertain function. CDR3 length equals 15 residues. The V segment lost 10 bases and the J segment 3 bases; nucleotides outside the gene matches: 11. CDR3 loop: CAILTGQGGYTEAFF. The DNA for the CDR3 is TGCGCCATCCTTACCGGACAGGGGGGGTACACTGAAGCTTTCTTT.

V gene TRBV6-5 combines with J gene TRBJ1-6; perhaps TRBD1 as D (5 bases). V was clipped by 5 bases and J by 5 bases, with 13 bases between them. This CDR3 spans 15 amino acids. Germline lookup yields CDR1 MNHEY and CDR2 SVGAGI. The DNA of the CDR3 is TGTGCCAGCAGTACCATACAGGATGATAATTCACCCCTCCACTTT. Translation: CASSTIQDDNSPLHF.

This sequence joins TRBV9 and TRBJ1-6; 11 nucleotides agree with TRBD1. Germline CDR1 is SGDLS and CDR2 is YYNGEE. The CDR3 sequence is 15 residues long. With 4 bases clipped from V and 10 bases from J, the junction kept 7 bases outside the gene matches. In nucleotides, the CDR3 is TGTGCCAGCAGCCCATGGACAGGGGGCGGGTCACCCCTCCACTTT. It encodes CASSPWTGGGSPLHF.

The rearrangement uses TRBV10-3 and TRBJ2-2; 9 bases align to TRBD1. V was pared by 8 bases and J by 0 bases, with 7 bases of the junction left unmatched. CDR3 length equals 16 residues. The V gene's germline CDR1 is ENHRY and CDR2 SYGVKD. CDR3 in amino acids: CAIETGGETNTGELFF. DNA of the CDR3: TGTGCCATCGAGACAGGGGGAGAAACGAACACCGGGGAGCTGTTTTTT.

This chain connects TRBV7-2 to TRBJ2-7; 8 bases match TRBD1. The J segment lost 2 bases and the V segment lost 4 bases, leaving 7 bases of the junction unmatched. The CDR3 runs to 15 residues. Germline CDR1 SGHTA, CDR2 FQGNSA. CDR3 in DNA: TGTGCCAGCAGCTCTATAGGGGACAGGACCTACGAGCAGTACTTC. Amino acids: CASSSIGDRTYEQYF.

This chain uses TRBV4-2 with TRBJ2-7; the match to TRBD1 covers 8 bases. This CDR3 spans 14 amino acids. V shed 3 bases, J shed 2 bases, and the junction held 3 bases outside the gene matches. The V gene's germline CDR1 is LGHNA and CDR2 YNFKEQ. The DNA of the CDR3 is TGTGCCAGCAGCCACGGACAGGGACCCTACGAGCAGTACTTC. Amino acid sequence: CASSHGQGPYEQYF.

A single count supports this clone. The V call is TRBV9, the J call TRBJ2-5, with D tentatively TRBD2 (6 bases). Trimming cost V 2 bases and J 4 bases, with 15 bases left between them. This CDR3 region has 15 residues. The germline CDR1 and CDR2 sequences are SGDLS and YYNGEE. CDR3 residues: CASSVDPGRGETQYF. In nucleotides, the CDR3 is TGTGCCAGCAGCGTGGACCCGGGGCGGGGAGAGACCCAGTACTTC. The full variable domain, its missing parts supplied by reference TRBV9 and TRBJ2-5, is DSGVTQTPKHLITATGQRVTLRCSPRSGDLSVYWYQQSLDQGLQFLIQYYNGEERAKGNILERFSAQQFPDLHSELNLSSLELGDSALYFCASSVDPGRGETQYFGPGTRLLVL.

The chain employs TRBV7-9 and TRBJ2-3, with no clear D. The CDR3 sequence is 14 residues long. V was cut by 0 bases and J by 6 bases, with 10 bases left in between. Germline CDR1 and CDR2: SEHNR and FQNEAQ (reference sequence). The DNA for the CDR3 is TGTGCCAGCAGCTTAGCTAGCCCAACGGATACGCAGTATTTT. Its protein is CASSLASPTDTQYF.

In its sample, this clone is large (0.1 to 1%). The rearrangement joins TRBV6-4 to TRBJ1-1, with TRBD1 matching 7 bases. V was clipped by 4 bases and J by 7 bases; unmatched bases: 6. CDR1 is MRHNA and CDR2 is SNTAGT in the germline V gene. The CDR3 covers 13 residues. The CDR3 reads CASSAGDRDEAFF. The CDR3 DNA reads as TGTGCCAGCAGTGCCGGAGACAGGGATGAAGCTTTCTTT.

A few counts support this clone. The rearrangement joins TRBV14 to TRBJ1-2; D gene uncertain. CDR1 is SGHDN and CDR2 is FVKESK in the germline V gene. The germline V and J ends were trimmed by 4 bases and 2 bases, with 14 bases remaining between them. The CDR3 runs to 15 residues. The CDR3 region has the DNA TGTGCCAGCAGCCTTGATCGCACTGAGAACTATGGCTACACCTTC. This codes for CASSLDRTENYGYTF.

V and J are TRBV19 and TRBJ1-2, with 8 bases identical to TRBD1. J was trimmed by 4 bases and V by 4 bases; bases with no gene match: 11. The CDR3 length is 16 residues. Germline CDR1 and CDR2: LNHDA and SQIVND (reference sequence). CDR3 sequence: CASSTATGVVGYGYTF. The CDR3 coding sequence is TGTGCCAGTAGTACGGCGACAGGGGTTGTAGGCTATGGCTACACCTTC.

This rearrangement joins TRBV19 to TRBJ1-5, with D hard to call. The germline V gene encodes CDR1 LNHDA and CDR2 SQIVND (reference sequence). The CDR3 extends over 13 amino acids. Deletions cut 4 bases from V and 1 base from J, with 5 bases between. Here the CDR3 reads CASSKQSNQPQHF. The CDR3 DNA sequence: TGTGCCAGTAGTAAACAGAGCAATCAGCCCCAGCATTTT.

The chain couples TRBV25-1 to TRBJ1-2; D is unresolved. Trimming took 2 bases from V and 8 from J, leaving 15 bases between them. The CDR3 is 14 amino acids. Looked up from germline, CDR1 is MGHDK and CDR2 is SYGVNS. The CDR3 loop is CASSETSRAGGYTF. The CDR3 DNA reads as TGTGCCAGCAGTGAAACGTCTCGAGCGGGGGGCTACACCTTC.

This clone was recorded once. The J gene is TRBJ1-2, the V gene TRBV30; D ambiguous. Looked up from germline, CDR1 is GTSNPN and CDR2 is SVGIG (reference sequence). Deletions cut 3 bases from V and 2 bases from J, with 7 bases between. The CDR3 length is 12 residues. CDR3 coding DNA: TGTGCCTGGAGCTTGGAGAACTATGGCTACACCTTC. This gives the protein CAWSLENYGYTF.

The chain links TRBV30 to TRBJ1-1; D perhaps matches TRBD1 (6 bases). Germline CDR1 and CDR2: GTSNPN and SVGIG (reference sequence). The CDR3 is 13 residues long. The V end was cut by 0 bases, the J end by 5 bases, with 10 bases between. The CDR3 reads CAWSVGARTEAFF. The DNA of the CDR3 is TGTGCCTGGAGTGTGGGGGCACGGACTGAAGCTTTCTTT.

This clone was observed a few times. Other nucleotide sequences from this sample produce the same CDR3. CDR3 DNA: TGTGCCAGCAGCTTAGGACAGGCTGGAGGCTACACCTTC. Translating it yields CASSLGQAGGYTF. V and J are TRBV7-9 and TRBJ1-2; possible D gene TRBD1, 6 bases. V shed 1 base and J shed 8 bases, with 11 bases lying between them. From germline, CDR1 is SEHNR and CDR2 FQNEAQ (reference sequence). CDR3 length equals 13 residues.

A few counts support this clone. The rearrangement links TRBV19 to TRBJ1-6, with D perhaps TRBD1 (6 bases). V was trimmed by 7 bases and J by 7 bases, leaving 23 bases between them. The CDR3 length is 17 residues. The germline CDR1 and CDR2 sequences are LNHDA and SQIVND (reference sequence). CDR3 DNA: TGTGCCAGTACGAAAACTGGAACAGGGACTACAAATTCACCCCTCCACTTT. The encoded protein is CASTKTGTGTTNSPLHF. The variable domain in full, completed from reference TRBV19 and TRBJ1-6, reads DGGITQSPKYLFRKEGQNVTLSCEQNLNHDAMYWYRQDPGQGLRLIYYSQIVNDFQKGDIAEGYSVSREKKESFPLTVTSAQKNPTAFYLCASTKTGTGTTNSPLHFGNGTRLTVT.